Listed here are 20 T cell receptor beta chains from one sample, sequenced in a study of control samples from healthy donors and cancer patients. TCRdb's copy holds only in-frame clones and misses some; the assay was immunoSEQ multiplex PCR. Of approximately 60,000 clones listed, 75% to 95% are singletons. Input material: PBMCs. These TCRs come from a woman in her 50s with colorectal cancer.

DNA for the CDR3: TGTGCCAGCTCACGACTGTCCGGACAAGAGACCCAGTACTTC. Protein product: CASSRLSGQETQYF. The rearrangement uses TRBV18 and TRBJ2-5; D not certain. The germline V gene encodes CDR1 KGHSH and CDR2 LQKENI. V gave up 4 bases and J gave up 2 bases, with 11 bases separating them. The CDR3 totals 14 residues.

The chain uses TRBV30 and TRBJ1-1, with D possibly being TRBD1 (6 bases). In germline, CDR1 is GTSNPN, CDR2 SVGIG (reference sequence). Deletions cut 0 bases from V and 5 bases from J, with 19 bases between. CDR3 size: 16 residues. The CDR3 loop reads CAWSVGSGAGKTEAFF. In DNA form, the CDR3 reads TGTGCCTGGAGTGTAGGTTCGGGGGCCGGGAAGACTGAAGCTTTCTTT.

This sequence joins TRBV19 and TRBJ2-5, with D unresolved. This CDR3 comprises 14 residues. Germline-derived CDR1 and CDR2 are LNHDA and SQIVND (reference sequence). With 3 bases removed from V and 5 bases from J, the gap between germline ends came to 13 bases. Written as DNA, the CDR3 is TGTGCCAGTAGTATTGGCGGCTGGGGTGAGACCCAGTACTTC. It specifies CASSIGGWGETQYF.

The rearrangement links TRBV19 to TRBJ1-1, with D perhaps matching TRBD1 (6 bases). The germline V gene has CDR1 LNHDA and CDR2 SQIVND (reference sequence). V was pared by 4 bases and J by 0 bases, with 15 bases between. CDR3 length: 16 amino acids. The CDR3, as DNA: TGTGCCAGTAGTAAGGGGGGAACACCACTGAACACTGAAGCTTTCTTT. This sequence encodes CASSKGGTPLNTEAFF.

The sample holds one count of this clone. The V call is TRBV2, the J call TRBJ2-1, with D perhaps TRBD2 (5 bases). CDR3 length equals 13 residues. V dropped 7 bases and J dropped 9 bases, with 16 bases sitting between them. In germline, CDR1 is SNHLY, CDR2 FYNNEI. Here the CDR3 reads CASNRWPRGEQFF. The DNA of the CDR3 is TGTGCCAGCAATAGGTGGCCCCGGGGTGAGCAGTTCTTC.

This clone has only a few counts. J is TRBJ2-7 and V is TRBV7-6; D not resolved. Trimming removed 4 bases at V and 5 bases at J, with 18 bases between. This CDR3 spans 15 amino acids. In germline, CDR1 is SGHVS, CDR2 FNYEAQ. CDR3 protein: CASSSLGLEAHEQYF. For the CDR3, the DNA is TGTGCCAGCAGCTCCCTTGGGCTAGAAGCCCACGAGCAGTACTTC.

This clone was recorded only once. This CDR3 reads CASVAWTSGRPGELFF. CDR3 sequence (DNA): TGTGCTAGTGTTGCTTGGACTAGCGGGAGGCCCGGGGAGCTGTTTTTT. This chain joins TRBV12-5 and TRBJ2-2; 14 bases are shared with TRBD2. The CDR3 has 16 residues. Germline CDR1 LGHNT, CDR2 FRNRAP. Trimming removed 7 bases from V and 6 bases from J; junction bases left unmatched: 7.

The J gene is TRBJ2-2, the V gene TRBV19; 11 bases agree with TRBD2. Looked up from germline, CDR1 is LNHDA and CDR2 is SQIVND (reference sequence). The CDR3 has 17 residues. V gave up 7 bases and J gave up 4 bases; unmatched junction bases: 11. The CDR3 spells CASTSTSGRAGTGELFF. In DNA, the CDR3 is TGTGCCAGTACCTCCACTAGCGGGAGAGCGGGCACCGGGGAGCTGTTTTTT. The variable domain in full, completed from reference TRBV19 and TRBJ2-2, reads DGGITQSPKYLFRKEGQNVTLSCEQNLNHDAMYWYRQDPGQGLRLIYYSQIVNDFQKGDIAEGYSVSREKKESFPLTVTSAQKNPTAFYLCASTSTSGRAGTGELFFGEGSRLTVL.

The chain recombines TRBV19 with TRBJ2-2; D is undetermined. The V end lost 8 bases, the J end lost 6 bases, and 13 bases lay between the germline ends. This CDR3 region has 13 residues. Germline V gene sequence: CDR1 LNHDA, CDR2 SQIVND (reference sequence). CDR3 in amino acids: CASGYIVSGELFF. Written as DNA, the CDR3 is TGTGCCAGTGGGTATATTGTCTCCGGGGAGCTGTTTTTT.

The rearrangement uses TRBV30 and TRBJ1-4; no definite D call. The CDR3 has 16 amino acids. Trimming took 0 bases from V and 0 from J, leaving 11 bases between them. CDR1 GTSNPN and CDR2 SVGIG come from the germline V gene (reference sequence). As DNA, the CDR3 is TGTGCCTGGAGTGTAGGGCGGAGTGCAACTAATGAAAAACTGTTTTTT. The encoded protein is CAWSVGRSATNEKLFF. Full variable domain (rest looked up from reference TRBV30 and TRBJ1-4): SQTIHQWPATLVQPVGSPLSLECTVEGTSNPNLYWYRQAAGRGLQLLFYSVGIGQISSEVPQNLSASRPQDRQFILSSKKLLLSDSGFYLCAWSVGRSATNEKLFFGSGTQLSVL.

This clone was seen only a few times. The chain uses TRBV19 and TRBJ1-2, with TRBD1 matching 7 bases. J lost 3 bases, V lost 0 bases, and 1 base had no gene match. The CDR3 is made up of 14 amino acids. CDR1 and CDR2 (germline): LNHDA, SQIVND (reference sequence). CDR3 nucleotides: TGTGCCAGTAGTATAGATCAGGGGGACTATGGCTACACCTTC. It translates to CASSIDQGDYGYTF.

V usage is TRBV5-5 and J usage is TRBJ2-1; TRBD2 matches 14 bases. The V and J ends lost 5 bases and 8 bases, in that order; junction bases with no gene match: 3. There are 14 residues in the CDR3. CDR1 and CDR2 (germline): SGHKS, YYEKEE (reference sequence). The CDR3 nucleotides are TGTGCCAGCAGGGGGACTAGCGGGAGTGATGAGCAGTTCTTC. Protein product: CASRGTSGSDEQFF.

This chain uses TRBV5-1 with TRBJ1-6; a weak D match, TRBD1 (5 bases). The length of the CDR3 is 17 residues. Germline loops: CDR1 SGHRS, CDR2 YFSETQ. V was trimmed by 0 bases and J by 7 bases, leaving 17 bases between them. The CDR3 is CASSLESPGTHNSPLHF. Here the CDR3 DNA reads TGCGCCAGCAGCTTGGAATCCCCCGGGACTCACAATTCACCCCTCCACTTT.

Only one count was recorded for this clone. This sequence joins TRBV5-1 and TRBJ2-1; 9 bases align to TRBD2. The CDR3 extends over 16 amino acids. From germline, CDR1 is SGHRS and CDR2 YFSETQ. Trimming cost V 4 bases and J 7 bases; bases outside gene matches: 12. The CDR3 sequence: CASSDRSGGPGNEQFF. CDR3 nucleotides: TGCGCCAGCAGCGATCGAAGCGGGGGGCCGGGGAATGAGCAGTTCTTC. The full variable domain, its missing parts supplied by reference TRBV5-1 and TRBJ2-1, is KAGVTQTPRYLIKTRGQQVTLSCSPISGHRSVSWYQQTPGQGLQFLFEYFSETQRNKGNFPGRFSGRQFSNSRSEMNVSTLELGDSALYLCASSDRSGGPGNEQFFGPGTRLTVL.

CDR3 in amino acids: CAWSVGTSGDNEQFF. The CDR3 DNA sequence: TGTGCCTGGAGTGTAGGGACTAGCGGGGACAATGAGCAGTTCTTC. This rearrangement joins TRBV30 to TRBJ2-1, with 13 positions matching TRBD2. This CDR3 is 15 amino acids long. V lost 0 bases and J lost 5; bases outside the gene matches: 1. Germline V CDR1 and CDR2: GTSNPN, SVGIG (reference sequence).

The CDR3 DNA sequence: TGTGCCAGCAGTGGAGGGGGGGAGGAGACCCAGTACTTC. The encoded protein is CASSGGGEETQYF. V gene TRBV5-4 combines with J gene TRBJ2-5; TRBD2 might be the D (7 bases). V lost 5 bases to trimming and J lost 5 bases, with 13 bases between them. CDR3 length equals 13 residues. CDR1 and CDR2 (germline): SGHNT, YYREEE (reference sequence).

This rearrangement joins TRBV7-8 to TRBJ1-5, with 7 bases that match TRBD1. Germline assignment: CDR1 SGHVS and CDR2 FQNEAQ. V shed 5 bases and J 3 bases; nucleotides not matched to a gene: 10. CDR3 length: 16 residues. The CDR3 DNA sequence: TGTGCCAGCAGCCCCGTTTCGGGACAGAACAATCAGCCCCAGCATTTT. Protein: CASSPVSGQNNQPQHF.

V gene TRBV7-2 combines with J gene TRBJ1-1; TRBD1 might be the D (6 bases). This CDR3 is built from 13 residues. Germline V gene data show CDR1 as SGHTA and CDR2 as FQGNSA. V lost 4 bases and J lost 2, with 8 bases in between. Here the CDR3 DNA reads TGTGCCAGCAGCTGGACAGTAAACACTGAAGCTTTCTTT. It specifies CASSWTVNTEAFF.

The V call is TRBV19, the J call TRBJ2-1, with TRBD2 matching 15 bases. Germline CDR1 is LNHDA and CDR2 is SQIVND (reference sequence). Trimming removed 3 bases from V and 7 bases from J; junction bases left unmatched: 22. CDR3 length equals 22 residues. The CDR3 nucleotides are TGTGCCAGTAGTATCTATCCCACGACAGGGCGGACTAGCGGGAGGGCAGGGAATGAGCAGTTCTTC. Protein sequence: CASSIYPTTGRTSGRAGNEQFF.

The CDR3 DNA reads TGCAGTGCTAGTCTTTCGCGGAGACAGGGATTTTTGGAGACCCAGTACTTC. It yields the protein CSASLSRRQGFLETQYF. The chain employs TRBV20-1 and TRBJ2-5; TRBD1 matches at 7 bases. J lost 5 bases, V lost 3 bases, and 18 bases had no gene match. The length of the CDR3 is 17 residues. CDR1 is DFQATT, CDR2 SNEGSKA, per germline (reference sequence).